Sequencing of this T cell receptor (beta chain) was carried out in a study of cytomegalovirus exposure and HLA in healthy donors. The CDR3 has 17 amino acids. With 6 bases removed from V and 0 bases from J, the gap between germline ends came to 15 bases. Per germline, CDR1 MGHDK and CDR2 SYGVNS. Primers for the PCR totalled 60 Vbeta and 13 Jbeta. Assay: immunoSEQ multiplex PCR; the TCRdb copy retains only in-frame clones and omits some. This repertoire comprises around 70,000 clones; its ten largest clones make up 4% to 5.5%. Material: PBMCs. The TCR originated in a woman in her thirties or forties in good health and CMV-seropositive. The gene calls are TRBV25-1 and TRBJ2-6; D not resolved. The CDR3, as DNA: TGTGCCAGCAGCCAACAGAATTCCTACTCTGGGGCCAACGTCCTGACTTTC. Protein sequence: CASSQQNSYSGANVLTF. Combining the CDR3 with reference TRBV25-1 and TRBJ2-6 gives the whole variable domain EADIYQTPRYLVIGTGKKITLECSQTMGHDKMYWYQQDPGMELHLIHYSYGVNSTEKGDLSSESTVSRIRTEHFPLTLESARPSHTSQYLCASSQQNSYSGANVLTFGAGSRLTVL.